Listed below are T cell receptor beta chains from one sample, sequenced in a study of CD4 T cells in relation to SARS-CoV-2 and coronaviruses. Assay used: immunoSEQ multiplex PCR; TCRdb lists only in-frame clones, some missing. The sample holds 43,000 or so clones, over 70% seen once. These TCRs' antigens remain unknown. The sample comprised naive CD4+ T cells from PBMCs, cultured in vitro. The receptors originated from an adult with COVID-19. CDR3s include the opening cysteine and the closing phenylalanine or tryptophan. The D gene is left open where the match is weak. Size is stated for part of the rows, as once, few or many counts, or as a class when the clone is expanded.

. | TRBJ2-7 | once | TRBV6-5 | CASSRAFEQYF | TGTGCCAGCAGCAGGGCCTTCGAGCAGTACTTC
. | TRBJ2-5 | . | TRBV15 | CATSREFTGEEETQYF | TGTGCCACCAGCAGAGAGTTTACAGGGGAGGAAGAGACCCAGTACTTC
TRBD1 | TRBJ2-7 | . | TRBV29-1 | CSVEFPGTASDTYEQYF | TGCAGCGTTGAGTTCCCCGGGACAGCTTCCGACACGTACGAGCAGTACTTC
. | TRBJ2-7 | . | TRBV15 | CATSRVSHTSYHEQYF | TGTGCCACCAGCAGAGTCTCTCATACTAGTTATCACGAGCAGTACTTC
TRBD1 | TRBJ2-4 | . | TRBV6-2/TRBV6-3 | CASSYNGQVGVNIQYF | TGTGCCAGCAGTTACAATGGACAGGTGGGGGTGAACATTCAGTACTTC
. | TRBJ2-7 | once | TRBV18 | CASSNGAYEQYF | TGTGCCAGCTCAAACGGGGCTTACGAGCAGTACTTC
. | TRBJ1-3 | once | TRBV6-2/TRBV6-3 | CASSRGDSGNTIYF | TGTGCCAGCAGTCGAGGGGACTCTGGAAACACCATATATTTT
. | TRBJ2-3 | . | TRBV28 | CASSTRWGRITDTQYF | TGTGCCAGCAGTACACGTTGGGGCAGGATTACAGATACGCAGTATTTT
TRBD2 | TRBJ2-7 | . | TRBV9 | CASSRRLAGQLLTYEQYF | TGTGCCAGCAGCCGAAGACTAGCGGGACAACTATTGACCTACGAGCAGTACTTC
TRBD2 | TRBJ2-7 | . | TRBV7-2 | CASSQASGYEQYF | TGTGCCAGCAGCCAGGCTAGCGGCTACGAGCAGTACTTC
. | TRBJ1-5 | . | TRBV28 | CAIKTYGQPQHF | TGTGCCATCAAAACCTACGGTCAGCCCCAGCATTTT
. | TRBJ2-1 | . | TRBV6-2/TRBV6-3 | CASSYARVRTEQFF | TGTGCCAGCAGTTACGCACGGGTCCGGACTGAGCAGTTCTTC
TRBD2 | TRBJ2-7 | . | TRBV28 | CASSLLGRESTYEQYF | TGTGCCAGCAGTTTATTAGGGCGGGAGAGTACCTACGAGCAGTACTTC
TRBD1 | TRBJ2-5 | . | TRBV5-1 | CASSHGTGLLETQYF | TGCGCCAGCAGCCATGGGACAGGGTTACTGGAGACCCAGTACTTC
. | TRBJ1-5 | . | TRBV30 | CAWRSSGPRGQPQHF | TGTGCCTGGAGAAGTTCCGGGCCCCGGGGGCAGCCCCAGCATTTT
TRBD2 | TRBJ2-2 | few | TRBV7-9 | CASSHTSSGSTGELFF | TGTGCCAGCAGCCATACTTCTAGCGGGAGCACCGGGGAGCTGTTTTTT
. | TRBJ2-3 | once | TRBV29-1 | CSLNKADTQYF | TGCAGCCTTAATAAAGCCGATACGCAGTATTTT
. | TRBJ1-3 | . | TRBV15 | CATSRDRTPHTIYF | TGTGCCACCAGCAGAGATAGGACACCACACACCATATATTTT
. | TRBJ2-1 | . | TRBV7-9 | CASSPNSPFYNEQFF | TGTGCCAGCAGTCCGAACAGCCCCTTCTACAATGAGCAGTTCTTC
. | TRBJ2-5 | . | TRBV5-1 | CASLAWGGPLRQETQYF | TGCGCCAGCCTCGCCTGGGGGGGCCCTTTACGCCAAGAGACCCAGTACTTC
TRBD2 | TRBJ2-7 | . | TRBV2 | CASSDSRLAGVSSREQYF | TGTGCCAGCAGTGATTCGCGGCTAGCGGGAGTTTCCTCCCGCGAGCAGTACTTC
. | TRBJ1-6 | . | TRBV2 | CASNGQYYNSPLHF | TGTGCCAGCAATGGACAGTACTATAATTCACCCCTCCACTTT
. | TRBJ1-5 | . | TRBV7-2 | CASSLFRKGVQPQHF | TGTGCCAGCAGCTTATTTCGTAAGGGAGTACAGCCCCAGCATTTT
TRBD2 | TRBJ2-1 | . | TRBV7-3 | CASSSRGTSGSNEQFF | TGTGCCAGCAGCTCACGCGGGACTAGCGGGAGCAATGAGCAGTTCTTC
TRBD1 | TRBJ2-5 | once | TRBV14 | CASSQRQGEASGTQYF | TGTGCCAGCAGCCAGAGACAGGGCGAAGCTTCGGGGACCCAGTACTTC
TRBD2 | TRBJ2-3 | . | TRBV24-1 | CATSDTPGLGTDTQYF | TGTGCCACCAGTGACACACCGGGACTAGGAACAGATACGCAGTATTTT
TRBD1 | TRBJ1-2 | . | TRBV28 | CASSFTQGELANYGYTF | TGTGCCAGCAGTTTTACACAGGGGGAGTTAGCTAACTATGGCTACACCTTC
TRBD2 | TRBJ2-1 | . | TRBV6-5 | CASSPGLAGTNEQFF | TGTGCCAGCAGTCCCGGACTAGCGGGAACTAATGAGCAGTTCTTC
. | TRBJ2-1 | once | TRBV7-8 | CASSTRSRLGYNEQFF | TGTGCCAGCAGCACCAGGAGTCGATTGGGCTACAATGAGCAGTTCTTC
TRBD1 | TRBJ1-4 | . | TRBV5-1 | CASSLGGQGGNEKLFF | TGCGCCAGCAGCTTGGGAGGACAGGGGGGAAATGAAAAACTGTTTTTT
. | TRBJ2-1 | once | TRBV10-1 | CASHNEQFF | TGCGCCAGCCATAATGAGCAGTTCTTC
. | TRBJ2-2 | few | TRBV15 | CATSRGPYSTGELFF | TGTGCCACCAGCAGAGGACCATATTCCACCGGGGAGCTGTTTTTT
. | TRBJ2-5 | . | TRBV28 | CASSLSGGLETQYF | TGTGCCAGCAGTTTATCCGGGGGTCTCGAAACCCAGTACTTC
. | TRBJ2-5 | . | TRBV30 | CAWNGQGGETQYF | TGTGCCTGGAATGGTCAGGGAGGAGAGACCCAGTACTTC
. | TRBJ2-1 | . | TRBV24-1 | CATSDSRGRSDEQFF | TGTGCCACCAGTGATTCAAGAGGGCGAAGCGATGAGCAGTTCTTC
. | TRBJ2-7 | . | TRBV6-1 | CASSEATRPTGHEQYF | TGTGCCAGCAGTGAAGCGACTCGACCAACCGGCCACGAGCAGTACTTC
. | TRBJ1-5 | . | TRBV5-1 | CASSLGGDSNQPQHF | TGCGCCAGCAGCTTGGGAGGGGATAGCAATCAGCCCCAGCATTTT
TRBD2 | TRBJ2-1 | . | TRBV18 | CASSTLAGHNEQFF | TGTGCCAGCTCAACACTAGCGGGCCACAATGAGCAGTTCTTC
. | TRBJ2-7 | . | TRBV2 | CASGEEGLSYEQYF | TGTGCCAGCGGTGAAGAGGGCCTCTCCTACGAGCAGTACTTC
. | TRBJ1-1 | . | TRBV5-1 | CASSLQLDTEAFF | TGCGCCAGCAGCCTTCAGCTCGACACTGAAGCTTTCTTT
. | TRBJ2-5 | . | TRBV5-1 | CASSLPPGNQETQYF | TGCGCCAGCAGCTTACCCCCCGGGAACCAAGAGACCCAGTACTTC
TRBD1 | TRBJ1-2 | . | TRBV28 | CASSLGTAFGYTF | TGTGCCAGCAGTCTAGGGACAGCCTTTGGCTACACCTTC
TRBD1 | TRBJ1-2 | . | TRBV18 | CASSPSRGGRNYGYTF | TGTGCCAGCTCACCATCTCGAGGGGGCCGAAACTATGGCTACACCTTC
. | TRBJ1-6 | . | TRBV10-3 | CAIRDGQSKYNSPLHF | TGTGCCATCAGGGATGGACAGTCGAAGTATAATTCACCCCTCCACTTT
. | TRBJ2-1 | . | TRBV18 | CASSPRSGYNEQFF | TGTGCCAGCTCACCACGAAGCGGTTACAATGAGCAGTTCTTC
. | TRBJ2-3 | . | TRBV5-5 | CASSGRGGVSTDTQYF | TGTGCCAGCAGCGGAAGAGGGGGGGTCAGCACAGATACGCAGTATTTT
TRBD2 | TRBJ2-2 | . | TRBV7-8 | CASSFGTSGRGGTGELFF | TGTGCCAGCAGCTTCGGGACTAGCGGGAGAGGGGGCACCGGGGAGCTGTTTTTT
. | TRBJ1-2 | . | TRBV5-1 | CASSLVGAADISGYTF | TGCGCCAGCAGCTTGGTGGGGGCCGCGGATATCAGTGGCTACACCTTC
TRBD2 | TRBJ2-1 | . | TRBV6-2/TRBV6-3 | CASSYGSGNLYNEQFF | TGTGCCAGCAGTTACGGGAGCGGGAACTTGTACAATGAGCAGTTCTTC
. | TRBJ1-4 | . | TRBV3-1/TRBV3-2 | CASSARGGMNEKLFF | TGTGCCAGCAGCGCAAGGGGGGGAATGAATGAAAAACTGTTTTTT
TRBD1 | TRBJ1-1 | . | TRBV2 | CASSRGGQTMNTEAFF | TGTGCCAGCAGTCGCGGGGGACAGACTATGAACACTGAAGCTTTCTTT
. | TRBJ2-5 | . | TRBV15 | CATTSREQETQYF | TGTGCCACCACTTCCCGGGAACAAGAGACCCAGTACTTC
TRBD1 | TRBJ1-2 | . | TRBV6-1 | CASSEDRRGGYTF | TGTGCCAGCAGTGAGGACAGGCGGGGAGGCTACACCTTC
. | TRBJ1-6 | few | TRBV14 | CASSQDLAGNSPLHF | TGTGCCAGCAGCCAAGATTTGGCAGGGAATTCACCCCTCCACTTT
. | TRBJ1-4 | . | TRBV5-4 | CASSLGGGLNEKLFF | TGTGCCAGCAGCTTGGGGGGGGGCCTTAACGAAAAACTGTTTTTT
. | TRBJ2-7 | . | TRBV6-5 | CASSPGNSYEQYF | TGTGCCAGCAGTCCGGGTAACTCCTACGAGCAGTACTTC
. | TRBJ1-6 | . | TRBV5-6 | CASSWYRQRSYNSPLHF | TGTGCCAGCAGCTGGTACCGACAGCGCTCCTATAATTCACCCCTCCACTTT